These 15 T cell receptor beta chains came from one sample sequenced in a study of blood T cell repertoires in COVID-19. TCRdb's copy holds only in-frame clones and misses some; the assay was immunoSEQ multiplex PCR. The sample records 250,000 or so clones, roughly 89% being singletons. Sequencing was done on a sample of peripheral blood. These receptors all come from a woman in her 40s who had recovered from COVID-19.

This sequence joins TRBV9 and TRBJ2-2; TRBD1 matches at 9 bases. This CDR3 has 20 amino acids. The J segment lost 5 bases and the V segment lost 0 bases, leaving 17 bases of the junction unmatched. Per germline, CDR1 SGDLS and CDR2 YYNGEE. CDR3 coding DNA: TGTGCCAGCAGCGTAGCAAGTCTGGGTTTGGGACAGGGAAATACCGGGGAGCTGTTTTTT. Translating it yields CASSVASLGLGQGNTGELFF.

This rearrangement joins TRBV13 to TRBJ2-7, with 11 bases that match TRBD2. V lost 4 bases, J lost 4 bases, and 12 bases stayed unmatched. CDR3 length: 17 amino acids. Germline V gene data show CDR1 as PRHDT and CDR2 as FYEKMQ (reference sequence). The DNA for the CDR3 is TGTGCCAGCAGCTGGACGGGGACTAGCGGTTTCGGGTACGAGCAGTACGTC. Protein sequence: CASSWTGTSGFGYEQYV.

V gene TRBV5-4 combines with J gene TRBJ2-1, with 8 nucleotides matching TRBD2. The germline V gene encodes CDR1 SGHNT and CDR2 YYREEE (reference sequence). The junction had 9 bases not matched to a gene; V was cut back by 2 bases and J by 8 bases. This CDR3 region has 15 residues. DNA for the CDR3: TGTGCCAGCAGCTTCTCCGGGACTAGAGCCTATGAGCAGTTCTTC. Translating gives CASSFSGTRAYEQFF.

This chain connects TRBV5-6 to TRBJ2-7, with a tentative D call TRBD2 (5 bases). Germline V gives CDR1 SGHDT, CDR2 YYEEEE. The V and J ends lost 4 bases and 2 bases respectively, with 16 bases between them. CDR3 length equals 15 residues. CDR3 coding DNA: TGTGCCAGCAGCCCCGGAGGTCCGAAACCCTACGAGCAGTACGTC. It yields the protein CASSPGGPKPYEQYV.

The chain joins TRBV10-3 to TRBJ1-5; D unresolved. From germline, CDR1 is ENHRY and CDR2 SYGVKD. Between the trimmed V and J ends, which lost 6 bases and 3 bases, there was a span of 6 bases. The CDR3 contains 12 residues. As DNA, the CDR3 is TGTGCCATCAGCCCAGACAATCAGCCCCAGCATTTT. This codes for CAISPDNQPQHF.

The J gene is TRBJ2-1, the V gene TRBV30, with TRBD2 matching 9 bases. CDR3 length: 16 amino acids. The V segment lost 0 bases and the J segment 8 bases; nucleotides outside the gene matches: 11. Germline CDR1 reads GTSNPN; CDR2 reads SVGIG (reference sequence). DNA of the CDR3: TGTGCCTGGAGTGTCCGCCTCCGCTGGACTAGCGATGAGCAGTTCTTC. Its protein product is CAWSVRLRWTSDEQFF.

Here the CDR3 DNA reads TGCGCCAGCAGTGGGATACTAGCGGGGGGCCGGAGCGGGGAGCTGTTTTTT. Translating gives CASSGILAGGRSGELFF. The genes are TRBV10-2 and TRBJ2-2, with 12 bases fitting TRBD2. CDR1 and CDR2 from the germline V gene are WSHSY and SAAADI. This CDR3 has 17 residues. Trimming cost V 4 bases and J 7 bases; bases outside gene matches: 10.

This clone has only a few counts. In DNA, the CDR3 is TGTGCCAGCAGTTTGACTAGCGGGTATTACGAGCAGTACTTC. This gives the protein CASSLTSGYYEQYF. The V gene is TRBV27, the J gene TRBJ2-7; TRBD2 matches 10 bases. The CDR3 length is 14 residues. J was trimmed by 4 bases and V by 3 bases; bases with no gene match: 3. Germline values: CDR1 MNHEY, CDR2 SMNVEV (reference sequence).

The chain is built from TRBV11-2 and TRBJ1-6; D gene ambiguous. This CDR3 has 14 amino acids. Trimming shortened V by 1 base and J by 10 bases, and 11 bases separated the two germline ends. CDR1 SGHAT and CDR2 FQNNGV come from the germline V gene. Here the CDR3 DNA reads TGTGCCAGCAGCTTAGCCCCCCCGAGCTCACCCCTCCACTTT. Residues: CASSLAPPSSPLHF.

V usage is TRBV19 and J usage is TRBJ2-5, with D hard to call. Per germline, CDR1 LNHDA and CDR2 SQIVND (reference sequence). CDR3 length: 13 amino acids. V lost 1 base and J lost 4, with 7 bases in between. CDR3 sequence (DNA): TGTGCCAGTAGTATAGCCGGTCCAGAGACCCAGTACTTC. Its protein is CASSIAGPETQYF.

V usage is TRBV27 and J usage is TRBJ2-2; D gene ambiguous. Trimming removed 3 bases at V and 6 bases at J, with 11 bases between. Germline lookup yields CDR1 MNHEY and CDR2 SMNVEV (reference sequence). CDR3 length: 14 amino acids. CDR3 nucleotides: TGTGCCAGCAGTTTGATCGGTCGGGCCGGGGAGCTGTTTTTT. It yields the protein CASSLIGRAGELFF.

The rearrangement uses TRBV5-4 and TRBJ2-5; tentative D call: TRBD2 (6 bases). Germline assignment: CDR1 SGHNT and CDR2 YYREEE (reference sequence). The V end lost 1 base, the J end lost 4 bases, and 20 bases lay between the germline ends. The CDR3 totals 17 residues. CDR3 nucleotides: TGTGCCAGCAGCTTGCCTCTGGGACTCCCCGGGTCAGAGACCCAGTACTTC. Residues: CASSLPLGLPGSETQYF.

The rearrangement links TRBV28 to TRBJ1-6; D remains unclear. Between the trimmed V and J ends, which lost 2 bases and 7 bases, there was a span of 15 bases. This CDR3 comprises 16 residues. CDR1 and CDR2 from the germline V gene are MDHEN and SYDVKM. CDR3 sequence (DNA): TGTGCCAGCAGTTTAGATCTAGCAGCCGGGAATTCACCCCTCCACTTT. Its translation: CASSLDLAAGNSPLHF.

This chain links TRBV10-3 with TRBJ1-1, with TRBD1 as a possible D gene (6 bases). The CDR3 has 15 amino acids. Per the germline V gene, CDR1 is ENHRY and CDR2 is SYGVKD. V shed 0 bases and J shed 2 bases, with 10 bases lying between them. For the CDR3, the DNA is TGTGCCATCAGTGAGTCGGACAGAGATAACACTGAAGCTTTCTTT. Translation: CAISESDRDNTEAFF.

J is TRBJ2-1 and V is TRBV6-2 or TRBV6-3, with 8 bases matching TRBD2. Germline lookup yields CDR1 MNHEY and CDR2 SVGEGT. With 0 bases clipped from V and 2 bases from J, the junction kept 3 bases outside the gene matches. This CDR3 has 16 amino acids. CDR3: CASSYSSGGPYNEQFF. CDR3 nucleotides: TGTGCCAGCAGTTACTCTTCGGGAGGGCCCTACAATGAGCAGTTCTTC.